This is a list of T cell receptor beta chains from one sample in a study of PD-L1 blockade in urothelial cancer. Measured with immunoSEQ multiplex PCR; TCRdb has only the in-frame clones, and not every one. The table includes about 120,000 clones, around 88% detected once. The source material was PBMCs, sampled around atezolizumab (anti-PD-L1) treatment. The receptors stem from a man in his forties or fifties with urothelial cancer. Each CDR3 is given without its conserved first and last residue. Each record gives: J gene, D gene, V gene, CDR3 protein. D genes are given only for firm matches.

TRBJ2-2	TRBD2	TRBV19	ASTPLGLGITGELF
TRBJ2-7	NA	TRBV19	ASSRAGPAYEQY
TRBJ2-1	TRBD2	TRBV7-2	ASSSDTTSVNNEQF
TRBJ2-3	TRBD2	TRBV7-2	ASRETSGGRDTQY
TRBJ2-7	TRBD1	TRBV7-2	ASSLRTGPTYEQY
TRBJ2-6	NA	TRBV7-6	ASSIPGWRGATGANVLT
TRBJ1-6	TRBD1	TRBV7-2	ASSLGQLNSPLH
TRBJ2-7	NA	TRBV19	ASSIINRGGPYEQY
TRBJ2-1	TRBD2	TRBV5-1	ASSGGLAGEEGSKYNEQF
TRBJ1-3	TRBD1	TRBV7-9	ASSWVGQAISGNTIY
TRBJ2-3	NA	TRBV7-7	ASSLDSRSTDTQY
TRBJ1-2	NA	TRBV19	ASSPEGSFRLSGYT
TRBJ2-7	TRBD1	TRBV11-2	ASSPGQGYEQY
TRBJ2-3	TRBD2	TRBV18	ASSPNMGLAGSTDTQY
TRBJ2-5	NA	TRBV30	ACSPSQETQY
TRBJ1-2	NA	TRBV21-1	ASSKATGGSNYGYT
TRBJ1-2	TRBD1	TRBV28	ASTQGALGYGYT
TRBJ2-2	NA	TRBV5-1	ASSLNTGELF
TRBJ2-5	NA	TRBV5-1	ASSTRQEETQY
TRBJ2-1	TRBD2	TRBV7-2	ASSTRGTSLEYEQF
TRBJ1-2	NA	TRBV7-9	ASSLKDRYYGYT
TRBJ2-1	NA	TRBV30	AWSSHHRASSYNEQF
TRBJ1-4	TRBD1	TRBV15	ATRSDRGSNEKLF
TRBJ2-7	NA	TRBV5-1	ASASGDGYEQY
TRBJ1-5	NA	TRBV6-5	ASTQGRNQPQH
TRBJ1-6	NA	TRBV28	ASSREGGPLH
TRBJ2-3	TRBD1	TRBV28	ASTRQGASTDTQY
TRBJ1-1	NA	TRBV18	ASSNNRDTIEAF
TRBJ2-1	TRBD2	TRBV6-5	ASIGLAGVNEQF
TRBJ2-1	NA	TRBV2	ARRQGRSSGDEQF
TRBJ2-1	NA	TRBV5-1	ASSLESRSSYNEQF
TRBJ2-3	TRBD1	TRBV18	ASSPRQGGTDTQY
TRBJ2-2	TRBD1	TRBV7-9	ASSLTGVYTGELF
TRBJ2-1	TRBD2	TRBV27	ASSQLAGGPDEQF
TRBJ2-7	NA	TRBV7-2	ASSAHPGKSYEQY
TRBJ2-1	TRBD1	TRBV4-1	ASSQPAGGTNEQF
TRBJ1-2	TRBD1	TRBV29-1	SVGGVQGAYGYT
TRBJ2-1	NA	TRBV5-1	ASSLEGVTEQF
TRBJ1-1	NA	TRBV30	AWSVPGRAF
TRBJ1-2	TRBD1	TRBV5-5	ASSPRQGRSGYGYT
TRBJ2-7	TRBD1	TRBV7-8	ASSLRQGAHEQY
TRBJ2-2	NA	TRBV2	ASSPPTKTEMFANTGELF
TRBJ2-7	TRBD1	TRBV6-5	ASSYNRGAYEQY
TRBJ1-1	TRBD1	TRBV19	ASSMDRDTEAF
TRBJ2-6	NA	TRBV18	ASSPPGGTGANVLT